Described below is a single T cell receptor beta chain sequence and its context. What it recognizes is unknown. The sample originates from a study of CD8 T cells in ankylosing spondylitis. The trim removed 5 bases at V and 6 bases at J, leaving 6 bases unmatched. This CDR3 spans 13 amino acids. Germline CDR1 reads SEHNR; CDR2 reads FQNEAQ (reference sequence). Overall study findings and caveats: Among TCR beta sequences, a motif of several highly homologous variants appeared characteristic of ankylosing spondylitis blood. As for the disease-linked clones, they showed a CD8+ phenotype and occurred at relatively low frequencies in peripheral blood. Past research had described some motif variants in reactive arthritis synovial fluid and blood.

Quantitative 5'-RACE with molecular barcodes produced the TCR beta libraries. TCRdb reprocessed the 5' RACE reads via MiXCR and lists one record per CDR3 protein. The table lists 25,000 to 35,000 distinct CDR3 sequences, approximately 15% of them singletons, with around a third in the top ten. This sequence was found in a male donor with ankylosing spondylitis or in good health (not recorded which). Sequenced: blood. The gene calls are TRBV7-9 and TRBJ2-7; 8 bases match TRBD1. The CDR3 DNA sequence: TGTGCCAGCAGCCACTCGGACAGGGTCGAGCAGTACGTC. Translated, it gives CASSHSDRVEQYV.